This TCR beta chain emerged from a study of OX40 agonist ivuxolimab in advanced cancers. Study-wide background: Across the patients, intravenous ivuxolimab was delivered every 2 weeks at 0.01 to 10 mg/kg. A partial response was reached by three patients: one with hepatocellular carcinoma and two with cutaneous melanoma.

Sequencing was performed with immunoSEQ multiplex PCR; in TCRdb, only in-frame clones are kept and a portion is missing. The repertoire holds about 70,000 clones, with roughly 86% as singletons. Germline lookup yields CDR1 SGHKS and CDR2 YYEKEE (reference sequence). V was trimmed by 4 bases and J by 0 bases, leaving 11 bases between them. CDR3 size: 14 residues. This clone was counted between two and nine times. V and J are TRBV5-5 and TRBJ2-7; D may be TRBD2 (5 bases). This clonotype originated in an adult with an advanced solid tumor such as melanoma, head and neck, liver or kidney cancer. Specimen: CD4+ or CD8+ T cells sorted from blood, collected in a trial of the OX40 agonist ivuxolimab. The CDR3: CASSLDFPSYEQYF. The CDR3 DNA is TGTGCCAGCAGCCTGGACTTCCCCTCCTACGAGCAGTACTTC.